This T cell receptor beta chain was documented in a study of chemoradiotherapy in HPV16-positive cancers. Study-wide findings and caveats: Candidate HPV-specific clones and E7-related TCR motifs grew in tumor during treatment. Better recurrence-free survival went with HPV-responsive T-cell expansion in HPV16-positive patients.

The repertoire was sequenced with immunoSEQ multiplex PCR; TCRdb's copy has only in-frame clones and lacks some. The data hold about 68,000 clones, with roughly 90% observed a single time. Repeated repertoire sampling spanned the course of chemoradiotherapy. As regards this clone: Its antigen remains unknown.

In germline, CDR1 is SNHLY, CDR2 FYNNEI. The CDR3 totals 14 residues. V dropped 7 bases and J dropped 4 bases, with 14 bases sitting between them. The TCR was taken from a human donor with HPV-associated anogenital cancer. The V and J genes are TRBV2 and TRBJ1-3; D unclear. This specimen consisted of blood, obtained from a patient who underwent chemoradiotherapy. CDR3 sequence: CASITDLSGNTIYF. DNA of the CDR3: TGTGCCAGCATTACCGACCTCTCCGGAAACACCATATATTTT.